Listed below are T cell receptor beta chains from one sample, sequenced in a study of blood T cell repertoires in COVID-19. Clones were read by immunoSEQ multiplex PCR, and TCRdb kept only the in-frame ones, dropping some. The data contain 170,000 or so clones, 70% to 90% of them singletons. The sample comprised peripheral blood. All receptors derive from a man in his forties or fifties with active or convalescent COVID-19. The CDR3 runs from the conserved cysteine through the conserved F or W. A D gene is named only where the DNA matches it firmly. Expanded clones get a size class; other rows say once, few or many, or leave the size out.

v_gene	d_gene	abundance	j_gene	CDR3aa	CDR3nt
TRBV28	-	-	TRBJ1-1	CASRFPSGTNTEAFF	TGTGCCAGCAGGTTTCCGTCAGGAACGAACACTGAAGCTTTCTTT
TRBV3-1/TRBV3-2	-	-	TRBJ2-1	CASSQEIRGDEQFF	TGTGCCAGCAGCCAAGAAATCAGGGGCGATGAGCAGTTCTTC
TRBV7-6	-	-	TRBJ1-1	CASSLDLRGEAFF	TGTGCCAGCAGCTTAGATCTACGGGGTGAAGCTTTCTTT
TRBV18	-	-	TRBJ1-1	CASSPQAADNTEAFF	TGTGCCAGCTCACCACAGGCGGCCGATAACACTGAAGCTTTCTTT
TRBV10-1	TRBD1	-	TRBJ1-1	CASSPRGTGVTEAFF	TGCGCCAGCAGTCCAAGGGGGACAGGGGTAACTGAAGCTTTCTTT
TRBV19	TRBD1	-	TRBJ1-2	CASRILPGQGASGYTF	TGTGCCAGTAGGATACTACCGGGACAGGGGGCCAGTGGCTACACCTTC
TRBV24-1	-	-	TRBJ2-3	CATSDLQKDTQYF	TGTGCCACCAGTGATTTGCAGAAAGATACGCAGTATTTT
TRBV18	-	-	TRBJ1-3	CASSPGDYTIYF	TGTGCCAGCTCACCAGGGGACTACACCATATATTTT
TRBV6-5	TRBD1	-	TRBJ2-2	CASSYSVTGHGELFF	TGTGCCAGCAGTTACTCGGTGACAGGGCACGGGGAGCTGTTTTTT
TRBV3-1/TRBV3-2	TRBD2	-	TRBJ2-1	CASSFSGGAHNEQFF	TGTGCCAGCAGCTTTAGCGGGGGGGCCCACAATGAGCAGTTCTTC
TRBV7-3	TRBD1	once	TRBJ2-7	CASSLHAQGAVEQYF	TGTGCCAGCAGCTTACACGCGCAGGGGGCTGTCGAGCAGTACTTC
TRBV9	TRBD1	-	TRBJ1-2	CASSPWTGEDYGYTF	TGTGCCAGCAGCCCCTGGACAGGGGAGGACTATGGCTACACCTTC
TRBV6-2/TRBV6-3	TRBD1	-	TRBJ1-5	CASSTGGQGAYQPQHF	TGTGCCAGCAGTACCGGGGGACAGGGGGCATATCAGCCCCAGCATTTT
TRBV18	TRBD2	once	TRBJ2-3	CASGTSTDTQYF	TGTGCCAGCGGGACTAGCACGGATACGCAGTATTTT
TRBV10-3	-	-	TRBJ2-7	CAISERDTYEQYF	TGTGCCATCAGTGAGCGGGACACTTACGAGCAGTACTTC
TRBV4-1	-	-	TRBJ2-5	CASSQEAGSKRPQYF	TGCGCCAGCAGCCAAGAGGCGGGTTCCAAGAGACCCCAGTACTTC
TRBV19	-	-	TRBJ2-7	CASSIGQVDYEQYF	TGTGCCAGTAGTATTGGGCAGGTGGACTACGAGCAGTACTTC
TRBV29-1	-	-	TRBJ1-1	CSVGGLVSGEETEAFF	TGCAGCGTCGGGGGACTGGTTTCGGGGGAAGAGACTGAAGCTTTCTTT
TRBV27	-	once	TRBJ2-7	CASRTPGTTYEQYF	TGTGCCAGCAGAACTCCGGGAACCACCTACGAGCAGTACTTC